This record looks at one T cell receptor (beta chain) sequence and its context. Its antigen is currently not known. Base-call qualities are not available, and no considerably larger clone is one nucleotide away. This record comes from a study of cytomegalovirus exposure and HLA in healthy donors (dated by TCRdb to between 2016 and 2019). Some background on the complete study: An earlier analysis of approximately 640 of the donors reported 250 to 350 Gb of sequence data and around 110 million unique TCR beta sequences from about 179 million T cells. Roughly 300 gigabases of sequencing data and 70 million to 85 million unique TCR sequences were included in an early release covering under 650 HLA-typed donors. Of the roughly 410 genotyped donors, 65% to 90% were placed in the genetic ancestry cluster associated with self-reported Caucasian donors. The study aimed to test whether cataloging public T cell receptors could reveal signatures of past pathogen exposure. Using immunosequencing, the study profiled T cell repertoires from approximately 700 subjects and related those repertoires to cytomegalovirus serostatus. Along with the approximately 700-subject first cohort, a separate validation cohort of around 120 different subjects was used. The study combined high-throughput TCR immunosequencing, statistical association of individual TCRs with disease status, and machine learning to predict cytomegalovirus infection status. A later analysis re-examined previously published TCR beta repertoires from just over 650 donors and added high-resolution HLA genotyping to investigate patterns of TCR occurrence. Rather than using new phenotypic data, the later analysis identified candidate immune exposures from TCR beta sequences and from how often those sequences occurred across donors. An earlier analysis of 587 of the donors used high-throughput TCR beta sequencing to judge whether each TCR beta V gene segment behaved as functional or pseudogenic. Donor age, sex, ethnicity and CMV serostatus were compiled together with the repertoire data. Genome-wide SNP genotypes for about 65% of the 666 donors were used in a later genetic analysis, which treated that subset as a discovery cohort. All discovery cohort repertoires had been generated on a single sequencing platform. HLA typing included class I and class II loci at four-digit resolution. Typing coverage differed by locus: A, B, C, DRB1 and DQB1 were typed in roughly 620-640 donors, DQA1 in roughly 510, DPA1 in 600 to 610, and DPB1 in 472. A handful of DR-DQ haplotypes were handled as single units for association and clustering because linkage in the cohort was strong. Among 350 to 400 genotyped donors of the cohort, an average of roughly 240,000 unique TCR beta nucleotide sequences were sequenced per donor, around 18% of them non-productive. Results and caveats for the whole study, not just this receptor: According to a later analysis, TCR association rates differed among HLA loci, with DRB1 alleles showing the most associated TCRs and HLA-C alleles showing the fewest. A later genetic analysis associated a missense DCLRE1C variant with V-gene and J-gene trimming of TCR beta chains, and an independent cohort replicated the association. According to a later analysis, parvovirus B19, influenza, CMV and Epstein-Barr virus appeared linked to several top co-occurrence clusters. A further reported finding was that TCR beta sequences accurately predicted the HLA-A and HLA-B alleles for most subjects in the first cohort. In an earlier analysis of under 600 of the donors, most TCR beta V segments were observed in productive rearrangements about 90% or about 30% of the time, broadly matching IMGT annotations. In vitro tests confirmed that a few of the cytomegalovirus-associated TCR beta chains recognize cytomegalovirus antigens. Assigning TCR associations to individual alleles was difficult when HLA alleles, especially DR and DQ, strongly co-occurred. The study gave a list of 150 to 200 TCR beta chains associated with cytomegalovirus. Roughly uniform sequencing depth across donors was assumed in presence/absence analyses, although this assumption may not hold. Linkage disequilibrium might explain the correlated functional status among segregating V segments, but an unknown experimental factor could not be ruled out. In a later analysis, some 18,000 TCR beta sequences were associated with specific HLA alleles at a false discovery rate of 0.05. Only TCR beta chains were sequenced in this cohort, and the absence of alpha or paired-chain data limited detectable features. According to a later analysis, most CMV-associated TCR beta chains appeared to be HLA-restricted, and the HLA associations seemed to be driven largely by CMV exposure. In a later genetic analysis, fewer N-insertions in productive TCRs were reported among donors in an Asian-associated ancestry cluster than the roughly 710-donor mean. The classifier was reported to diagnose cytomegalovirus status with high specificity and sensitivity in both the original and validation cohorts. HLA typing was unavailable for some donors at each locus, so association tests used only the typed subset. Most TCR sequences were seen in very few donors, while some public TCRs were found in many individuals. The 87-base-pair reads could not distinguish some IMGT-functional V segments, including TRBV6-2 and TRBV6-3, so those segments were excluded. CMV serostatus was the only immune exposure information available for the cohort. The earlier analysis of 587 of the donors excluded approximately 17 rarely observed V segments, including chromosome 9 orphons, because counts were too low. Compared with equally common non-associated chains, HLA-associated TCR beta chains in a later analysis were more clonally expanded and had lower generation probabilities. It was suggested by the authors that the approach could potentially be generalized to other disease states and immunological phenotypes. The sequencing pipeline was judged likely to have produced a cluster of highly shared sequence variants as a technical artifact.

CDR1 SNHLY and CDR2 FYNNEI are derived from the germline V gene. Relative to germline, V is missing 7 bases and J is missing 5 bases, with 8 bases of the junction outside any gene match. The CDR3 contains 14 residues, cysteine and phenylalanine counted. The kept DNA is CDR3 alone, 42 bases in frame from the first base. The cohort was made up of approximately 700 healthy bone marrow donors. Cohort members were all nominally healthy when sampled, although unrecorded immune exposures were likely present. The donor tested CMV seronegative, placing the donor among the 350 or so seronegative members of the cohort. A peripheral blood sample was collected from each donor, and TCR beta sequencing was performed on peripheral blood mononuclear cells. The Qiagen DNeasy Blood Extraction Kit was used to extract genomic DNA from the blood cell samples. Library preparation was by the immunoSEQ multiplex PCR assay. For the multiplex PCR, a mixture combining 60 forward primers for TCR Vbeta segments and 13 reverse primers for TCR Jbeta segments was used. A multiplex PCR assay on genomic DNA amplified the CDR3 region of rearranged TCR beta genes. On the Illumina HiSeq System, the amplified TCR beta libraries were sequenced as 87-base-pair reads. From the authors' description of their analysis: A later analysis tallied tens of millions of unique TCR beta chains across the 666 repertoires, and about 12 million of those chains were shared by two or more donors. A nearest-neighbor algorithm error-corrected the raw reads and collapsed the reads into unique sequences, merging closely related sequences to remove PCR and sequencing errors. Alignment of CDR3 sequences to IMGT reference sequences was used to assign V, D and J gene segments. For a sequence to be retained, a match of at least six nucleotides to both a V gene segment and a J gene segment was required. Rearrangements were called productive when the CDR3 lacked stop codons and stayed in frame with V and J; all others were non-productive. Following IMGT convention, CDR3 was defined as the stretch from the second conserved V-encoded cysteine to the conserved J-encoded phenylalanine. The earlier analysis of 587 of the donors excluded sequences that lacked an unambiguous match to a single V gene segment. In an earlier analysis of around 600 of the donors, V segments were called functional above 56.7% productive rearrangements and were called segregating when the between-donor standard deviation exceeded 5%. A statistical classification framework was built for diagnosing cytomegalovirus status from the catalog of TCR beta chain sequences. In a later analysis, TCR nucleotide sequences were compared against IMGT/GENE-DB human TR gene sequences so that V and J genes could be assigned. In a later analysis, CDR3 sequences and most-parsimonious VDJ recombination scenarios were assigned using the TCRdist pipeline. A later analysis defined each TCR beta chain by its CDR3 amino acid sequence plus V-gene family, and excluded reads lacking a unique V-gene family. In a later analysis, 450 to 600 highly shared, low-generation-probability nucleotide sequences were removed to address suspected cross-contamination and a sequencing artifact. A later analysis calculated a clonal expansion index for each public chain from normalized within-repertoire ranks of inferred template counts. A later analysis computed generation probabilities with a VDJ recombination model fitted to out-of-frame rearrangements, and checked the results against IGoR. In a later analysis, TCR-TCR, TCR-HLA and TCR-CMV co-occurrence was scored with hypergeometric tests, and a repertoire-size bias correction was applied to TCR pairs. False discovery rates were estimated in a later analysis by permuting HLA or CMV assignments 20 times. A later analysis grouped co-occurring TCRs with DBSCAN, adding TCRdist sequence similarity when clustering within HLA-allele-positive subsets. Co-occurrence clustering excluded repertoires with fewer than 30,000 or more than 120,000 public chains, plus five with anomalous nucleotide sharing. The source is immuneACCESS, and TCRdb retained only in-frame sequences with V and J called. Part of the clones is not carried over; for the studies checked, unresolved V genes explain less than half of this, and the remainder is unexplained. Clone size and the V and J calls come from that table; the DNA yielded D and trimming. The table for this sample lists about 140,000 clones; 75% to 80% of them were counted only once. The top ten hold 1.5% to 2% of the sample.

This TCR derives from a female donor in good health and CMV-seronegative. Material for sequencing was PBMCs. The sequence joins TRBV2 to TRBJ2-4; TRBD1 agrees with 7 junctional bases. The DNA is as follows: TGTGCCAGCATCCAGAGGGACAGTCAAAACATTCAGTACTTC. It specifies CASIQRDSQNIQYF.